The source of this TCR beta chain is a study of CD8+ T cells in alopecia areata (dated 2018 in TCRdb). With regard to the full study: The study used high-throughput TCRbeta sequencing to examine T cell clonal expansion in alopecia areata, in both the C3H/HeJ mouse model and human patients. In humans, TCRbeta sequencing was performed on scalp tissue and on sorted CD4+ and CD8+ peripheral blood T cells from healthy controls and from patients with patchy or totalis/universalis alopecia areata. Scalp clonality was compared among normal scalp (n=4), patchy alopecia areata scalp (n=8), and alopecia totalis/universalis scalp (n=8). RNA came from the PAXgene miRNA kit for fixed scalp, the miRNeasy kit for PBMCs, and the RNeasy kit for mouse skin. TCRbeta CDR3 regions were amplified by immunoSEQ multiplex PCR with 35 Vbeta forward and 13 Jbeta reverse primers. Overall results and qualifications from the work: TCR sequences shared between patients were less clear than in mice, possibly partly because of HLA diversity in the patient population. Unlike mouse skin, where gammadelta T cells dominate, normal human skin contains resident alphabeta T cells that get sequenced too, which complicates analysis of the scalp TCR repertoire. Lesional scalp, especially in alopecia totalis/universalis, showed higher clonality and more expanded CD8+ clones than normal scalp, suggesting antigenic drive.

CDR1 and CDR2, per the germline V gene (reference sequence), are GTSNPN and SVGIG. From the cysteine through the phenylalanine, the CDR3 covers 13 amino acids. Left in the record is the CDR3 DNA by itself, 39 bases read in frame from the first base. As concerns this clone: Its antigen has not been determined. Per-base qualities were not stored, and no clone one base away is much larger.

The library was obtained by the immunoSEQ multiplex PCR assay. To provide template for TCR sequencing, every sample had RNA extracted and reverse transcribed into cDNA. First-strand cDNA was synthesized with SuperScript III using a 2:1 mix of oligo-dT and random hexamers. Amplification bias was assessed with a synthetic immune receptor repertoire, and residual bias was removed computationally. In the paper's pipeline: Raw reads were preprocessed for error removal, and CDR3 was defined according to IMGT conventions as running from the conserved cysteine to phenylalanine. Clonality was computed by normalizing Shannon entropy by log2 of the number of productive unique TCRs and subtracting the result from 1. Whether scalp clones were CD4 or CD8 was inferred by matching scalp TCRbeta sequences against CD4 and CD8 repertoires sorted from blood. Held by TCRdb, this immuneACCESS table contains in-frame sequences only and omits some clones. Under half of the omission traces to an unresolved V gene where checked; the cause of the rest is unknown. Clone size and the V and J calls come from that table; the DNA yielded D and trimming. The sample profile shows some 100,000 clones; 55% to 70% of them were found once. Roughly 3.1% of the sample is in the top ten clones.

PBMCs were isolated by density centrifugation and stained for CD3, CD4 and CD8, and CD4+ and CD8+ T cells were sorted on a FACSAria. Scalp biopsies and blood samples were provided by unaffected controls. The TCR comes from a human donor in good health. The V gene is TRBV30 and the J gene is TRBJ1-6; 7 central nucleotides agree with TRBD1. Source material: CD4+ T cells sorted from blood. DNA sequence: TGTGCAGGACAGGACTACGGGGATTCACCCCTCCACTTT. This gives the protein CAGQDYGDSPLHF. Reference TRBV30 and TRBJ1-6 genes cover what lies past the CDR3, so the full variable domain is SQTIHQWPATLVQPVGSPLSLECTVEGTSNPNLYWYRQAAGRGLQLLFYSVGIGQISSEVPQNLSASRPQDRQFILSSKKLLLSDSGFYLCAGQDYGDSPLHFGNGTRLTVT.